This section outlines one T cell receptor beta chain sequence together with its context. Its antigen is not known. Germline values: CDR1 SEHNR, CDR2 FQNEAQ (reference sequence). Germline trimming cut 5 bases from V and 8 bases from J; bases unmatched to any gene: 11. The CDR3 totals 15 residues. Unique molecular identifiers featured in how the TCRbeta library was prepared. From the PCR reads, TCRdb called clonotypes with MiXCR, one entry per CDR3 protein. This table holds approximately 110,000 distinct CDR3 sequences, 9% to 12% found once. These data come from a study of T-cell reconstitution after alpha-beta-depleted transplantation in children. General study findings and limits: T cells produced anew were the main source of T-cell counts and diversity one year after transplant. Expanded graft clones numbering several hundred reportedly gave rise to alpha-beta T cells about two months after transplant.

The clonotype was recovered from a boy between 2 and 15 years old with acute lymphoblastic leukemia, due to receive a stem cell transplant. The J gene is TRBJ1-4, the V gene TRBV7-9; 7 bases align to TRBD1. The material sequenced was PBMCs, taken before TCRalphabeta/CD19-depleted stem cell transplant. CDR3 residues: CASSGRGDSGEKLFF. CDR3 DNA: TGTGCCAGCAGCGGAAGGGGGGACAGTGGGGAAAAACTGTTTTTT.